One sample yielded the 6 T cell receptor beta chains listed below, sequenced in a study of OX40 agonist ivuxolimab in advanced cancers. Profiled with immunoSEQ multiplex PCR; TCRdb holds only in-frame clones, not every one. Among approximately 58,000 clones, approximately 90% were seen once, and the ten largest hold roughly 13%. The sample in question was CD4+ or CD8+ T cells sorted from blood, obtained in a trial of the OX40 agonist ivuxolimab. The source is an adult with an advanced solid tumor such as melanoma, head and neck, liver or kidney cancer.

The chain is built from TRBV28 and TRBJ2-7; a possible D gene is TRBD1 (6 bases). The V gene's germline CDR1 is MDHEN and CDR2 SYDVKM. This CDR3 comprises 15 residues. V lost 3 bases and J lost 5, with 17 bases in between. This chain's CDR3 is CASSFTSLGADEQYF. The CDR3 region has the DNA TGTGCCAGCAGTTTTACGAGTCTGGGGGCCGACGAGCAGTACTTC.

The V and J genes are TRBV13 and TRBJ2-7; 8 bases match TRBD2. Germline-derived CDR1 and CDR2 are PRHDT and FYEKMQ (reference sequence). The V and J ends lost 3 bases and 6 bases, in that order; junction bases with no gene match: 7. The CDR3 has 14 residues. CDR3 sequence (DNA): TGTGCCAGCAGCTTGGGGACTAGTTCCCCCGAGCAGTACTTC. It is translated as CASSLGTSSPEQYF.

This clone showed up just once. The chain carries TRBV7-2 and TRBJ2-1; D unresolved. The CDR3 has 13 residues. The V end was cut by 1 base, the J end by 5 bases, with 6 bases between. The germline CDR1 and CDR2 sequences are SGHTA and FQGNSA. The CDR3 DNA reads as TGTGCCAGCAGCTTAGTGGCGGACAATGAGCAGTTCTTC. This encodes CASSLVADNEQFF.

The chain combines TRBV19 with TRBJ2-5, with 9 nucleotides matching TRBD1. V trimming: 7 bases; J trimming: 5 bases; junction bases outside the gene matches: 8. Germline V gene data show CDR1 as LNHDA and CDR2 as SQIVND (reference sequence). The CDR3 totals 14 residues. The CDR3 reads CASMDRGSRETQYF. Written as DNA, the CDR3 is TGTGCCAGTATGGACAGGGGATCTAGGGAGACCCAGTACTTC.

The V gene is TRBV29-1, the J gene TRBJ2-7; D is perhaps TRBD2 (5 bases). From germline, CDR1 is SQVTM and CDR2 ANQGSEA. The germline V and J ends were trimmed by 6 bases and 0 bases, with 15 bases remaining between them. This CDR3 is built from 14 residues. CDR3 sequence reads: CSVLGLSSSYEQYF. CDR3 coding DNA: TGCAGCGTCTTAGGACTTTCCTCCTCCTACGAGCAGTACTTC.

The rearrangement links TRBV6-5 to TRBJ1-5; a possible D gene is TRBD1 (5 bases). This CDR3 is 14 amino acids long. Germline V gene lookup returns CDR1 MNHEY and CDR2 SVGAGI. Trimming removed 2 bases at V and 6 bases at J, with 11 bases between. This chain's CDR3 is CASSYGGSSQPQHF. The CDR3 DNA reads as TGTGCCAGCAGTTACGGGGGTTCGAGTCAGCCCCAGCATTTT.